This T cell receptor beta chain was profiled in a study of identical twins. This clonotype occurred a few times. Its target is unknown. MiXCR was run by TCRdb on the 5' RACE reads, yielding one entry per CDR3 protein. Of 400,000 to 600,000 distinct CDR3 sequences listed, about a fifth were seen once; the top ten hold about 0.48%. The germline V gene encodes CDR1 MGHRA and CDR2 YSYEKL. This CDR3 has 13 amino acids. Trimming removed 3 bases from V and 7 bases from J, with 9 bases in between. Study-wide results and caveats: There was more out-of-frame TCR alpha sharing in monozygotic twins than models estimated. Conclusions relied on cross-sectional statistical analysis, not following the same donors.

These same records also appear under a second study, on yellow fever vaccine responses in identical twins.

The rearrangement joins TRBV4-1 to TRBJ2-2; D is unresolved. The clonotype originates from a woman under 30 in good health. Sequencing input: CD4+ T cells sorted from blood. The CDR3 DNA follows: TGCGCCAGCAGCCAGCCTCCCATCGGGGAGCTGTTTTTT. Translation gives CASSQPPIGELFF.